This TCR beta chain derives from a study of shared clonotypes between healthy human individuals (dated by TCRdb to 2020 to 2022). For the study in its entirety: The cohort comprised a couple of women and a few men aged 18 to 49 years. Leukapheresis yielded between about 0.94 and 9 billion PBMCs per donor. To estimate repertoire size and how much clonotype sharing occurs between individuals, the study deeply sequenced the blood TCR repertoires of roughly 5 healthy adults. Different laboratories and diverse techniques were used to prepare libraries and sequence TCR repertoires, to increase sequencing depth and limit assay-specific biases. Per donor, three plates each were used for CD4 naive and CD4 memory, two for CD8 naive, and one for CD8 memory. Results the study describes overall, beyond this receptor: Rarefaction of sorted-subset datasets indicated incomplete sequencing despite the large sequencing depth. Naive subsets generally had larger estimated clonotype richness than memory subsets did. Pairwise subsampling indicated that sequencing depth was expected to affect the degree of clonotype sharing among donors. Sharing across a few donors was observed for approximately 5% of naive CD4, 3.5% of naive CD8, about 2.5% of memory CD4, and about 0.39% of memory CD8 clonotypes. Only blood was sampled, and tissue TCR repertoires likely differ from those in blood. Higher generation probabilities were observed for clonotypes shared by all four sorted-subset donors than for non-shared clonotypes. Because the study included only a small number of donors, the genetic and exposure-history diversity represented was limited.

The CDR3 covers 11 residues, taking in both the cysteine and the phenylalanine. Only the CDR3 DNA stays, 33 bases, in frame from base 1. V loses 1 base of germline sequence and J loses 8 bases, and the interval between the two ends is 5 bases. As encoded in the germline V gene, CDR1 is MGHRA while CDR2 is YSYEKL. TCR CDR3 regions were amplified from genomic DNA by multiplex PCR using the deep immunoSEQ assay. Extracted genomic DNA from each cell subset was spread evenly across all wells of several immunoSEQ 96-well plates, with each plate serving as a replicate. For sorted subsets, each replicate PCR was loaded with around 200 ng genomic DNA, equivalent to 25,000 to 35,000 T cell genomes. Purified libraries were measured with a Qubit 3.0 fluorometer, size-checked on a Bioanalyzer 2100, and measured again with the KAPA Library Quantification kit. Every immunoSEQ 96-well plate was sequenced on a separate single-read 150-cycle Illumina NextSeq 550 flow cell. Per the source publication's procedure: Because the immunoSEQ output included only junctional sequences and no quality scores, the filtering could not be the same as the filtering used for full-length reads. Sequences were annotated with PyIR, a Python wrapper for IgBLAST v1.9, and V/J genes and CDR3 were assigned using IMGT germline references. Any read was removed if the V/J assignment was weak (E-value above 1e-6), the CDR3 was missing, or the read contained stop codons, out-of-frame junctions, or ambiguous translated residues. V3J clonotypes were defined as sequences sharing the same inferred V gene, J gene, and CDR3 amino acid sequence. To compute the percentage overlap between repertoires, the number of shared unique clonotypes was divided by the size of the smaller repertoire. RTK rarefaction, the Chao1 estimator, and Recon v2.1 estimates of unobserved clonotypes were used to assess repertoire richness. OLGA was used to compute generation probabilities for all TCRbeta clonotypes that the gDNA method yielded from a few donors. As stored in TCRdb, this immuneACCESS dataset retains in-frame rearrangements with V and J assigned. A fraction of the clones does not appear; measured against another copy, unresolved V genes explain less than half of the discrepancy, and the remainder lacks a known reason. The V and J calls and clone size are taken from that table; D and trimming were inferred from the DNA. Recorded for this sample are almost 700,000 clones; about 92% of them occurred a single time. The ten largest make up roughly 24% of the sample.

CD8 naive samples consisted of CD45RO-negative cells that were positively selected for CCR7, yielding a CD45RA+CCR7+ population without TemRA cells. Healthy HIV-negative adults with no recently reported acute infections or vaccinations were included as donors. All donors were Caucasian adults living in Nashville, Tennessee, USA. After blood collection by leukapheresis, PBMCs were isolated using Ficoll-Histopaque density gradient centrifugation and then cryopreserved in the vapor phase of liquid nitrogen. Analytical flow cytometry was used to check the purity and quantity of every magnetically sorted T cell population. From each sorted fraction, genomic DNA was isolated and quantified by UV absorbance on a Nanodrop 2000c. Notes on this clone: The clone's antigen remains unknown. No base qualities exist here, and no much larger clone lies one base off it.

Material for sequencing was naive CD8+ T cells sorted from blood. Interpreted using the paper, the cell subset or site label stands for: CD45RA+CCR7+. The TCR was taken from a man aged 25 to 45 in good health. Rearrangement joined TRBV4-1 to TRBJ1-2; the D segment cannot be called with confidence. The nucleotide sequence is given as TGCGCCAGCAGCCAAGCTAGCGGCTACACCTTC. Translated, it reads CASSQASGYTF.